Sequencing of this TCR beta chain was carried out in a study of patients and donors after allogeneic stem cell transplantation. Trimming cost V 0 bases and J 6 bases, with 16 bases left between them. Germline V gene data show CDR1 as SGHKS and CDR2 as YYEKEE (reference sequence). The CDR3 is made up of 16 amino acids. A single record per CDR3 protein comes from TCRdb applying MiXCR to the RT-PCR reads. Here the sample spans roughly 200,000 distinct CDR3 sequences, 41% being singletons. The V and J genes are TRBV5-5 and TRBJ2-1; D is possibly TRBD2 (5 bases). The clonotype comes from a human donor who was either an allogeneic HSCT recipient or a stem cell or donor lymphocyte infusion donor (not recorded which). It is not recorded whose cells these are; they may come from a transplant donor. Source material: blood, either unsorted or a sorted T cell fraction (not recorded which). The CDR3 DNA follows: TGTGCCAGCAGCTTGGTTCCCCGCGGGCCCTCCAATGAGCAGTTCTTC. Its translation is CASSLVPRGPSNEQFF.